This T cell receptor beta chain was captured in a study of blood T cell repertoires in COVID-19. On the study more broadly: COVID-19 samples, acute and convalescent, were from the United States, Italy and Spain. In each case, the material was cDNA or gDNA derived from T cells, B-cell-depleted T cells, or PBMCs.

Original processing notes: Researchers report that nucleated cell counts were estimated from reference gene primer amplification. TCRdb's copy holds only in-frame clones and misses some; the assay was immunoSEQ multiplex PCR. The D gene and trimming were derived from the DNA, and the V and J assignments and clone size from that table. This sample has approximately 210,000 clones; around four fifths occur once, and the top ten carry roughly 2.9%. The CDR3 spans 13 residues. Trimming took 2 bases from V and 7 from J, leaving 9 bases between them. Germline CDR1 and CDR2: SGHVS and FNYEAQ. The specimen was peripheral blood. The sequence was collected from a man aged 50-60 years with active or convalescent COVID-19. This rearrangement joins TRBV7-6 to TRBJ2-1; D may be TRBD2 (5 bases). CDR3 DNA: TGTGCCAGCAGCTTAATGGAGGCGAATGAGCAGTTCTTC. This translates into CASSLMEANEQFF.